The clone carrying this TCR beta chain is a singleton in its sample. The antigen remains undetermined. The data derive from a study of cytomegalovirus exposure and HLA in healthy donors. Overall study: The use of the same platform for the 95 to 150 validation repertoires and the approximately 670 first-cohort repertoires was reported by a later analysis. Whole-study results and caveats: Most TCR sequences showed up rarely, but some public TCRs showed up in many donors. According to the study, 150 to 200 TCR beta chains were cytomegalovirus-associated. The authors confirmed in vitro that a few CMV-associated chains were specific for CMV antigens.

Produced via immunoSEQ multiplex PCR; TCRdb's table is partial and in-frame only. Of 120,000 to 150,000 clones listed, approximately 90% are singletons. CDR3 size: 17 residues. The germline V gene has CDR1 LGHNA and CDR2 YSLEER. With V trimmed by 1 base and J by 5 bases, 4 bases remained unmatched. The receptor comes from a man younger than 30 in good health and CMV-seronegative. Source material: PBMCs. This chain joins TRBV4-3 and TRBJ2-2; 13 bases line up with TRBD2. CDR3 loop: CASSQGTSGSYTGELFF. CDR3 in DNA: TGCGCCAGCAGCCAAGGGACTAGCGGGAGTTATACCGGGGAGCTGTTTTTT.